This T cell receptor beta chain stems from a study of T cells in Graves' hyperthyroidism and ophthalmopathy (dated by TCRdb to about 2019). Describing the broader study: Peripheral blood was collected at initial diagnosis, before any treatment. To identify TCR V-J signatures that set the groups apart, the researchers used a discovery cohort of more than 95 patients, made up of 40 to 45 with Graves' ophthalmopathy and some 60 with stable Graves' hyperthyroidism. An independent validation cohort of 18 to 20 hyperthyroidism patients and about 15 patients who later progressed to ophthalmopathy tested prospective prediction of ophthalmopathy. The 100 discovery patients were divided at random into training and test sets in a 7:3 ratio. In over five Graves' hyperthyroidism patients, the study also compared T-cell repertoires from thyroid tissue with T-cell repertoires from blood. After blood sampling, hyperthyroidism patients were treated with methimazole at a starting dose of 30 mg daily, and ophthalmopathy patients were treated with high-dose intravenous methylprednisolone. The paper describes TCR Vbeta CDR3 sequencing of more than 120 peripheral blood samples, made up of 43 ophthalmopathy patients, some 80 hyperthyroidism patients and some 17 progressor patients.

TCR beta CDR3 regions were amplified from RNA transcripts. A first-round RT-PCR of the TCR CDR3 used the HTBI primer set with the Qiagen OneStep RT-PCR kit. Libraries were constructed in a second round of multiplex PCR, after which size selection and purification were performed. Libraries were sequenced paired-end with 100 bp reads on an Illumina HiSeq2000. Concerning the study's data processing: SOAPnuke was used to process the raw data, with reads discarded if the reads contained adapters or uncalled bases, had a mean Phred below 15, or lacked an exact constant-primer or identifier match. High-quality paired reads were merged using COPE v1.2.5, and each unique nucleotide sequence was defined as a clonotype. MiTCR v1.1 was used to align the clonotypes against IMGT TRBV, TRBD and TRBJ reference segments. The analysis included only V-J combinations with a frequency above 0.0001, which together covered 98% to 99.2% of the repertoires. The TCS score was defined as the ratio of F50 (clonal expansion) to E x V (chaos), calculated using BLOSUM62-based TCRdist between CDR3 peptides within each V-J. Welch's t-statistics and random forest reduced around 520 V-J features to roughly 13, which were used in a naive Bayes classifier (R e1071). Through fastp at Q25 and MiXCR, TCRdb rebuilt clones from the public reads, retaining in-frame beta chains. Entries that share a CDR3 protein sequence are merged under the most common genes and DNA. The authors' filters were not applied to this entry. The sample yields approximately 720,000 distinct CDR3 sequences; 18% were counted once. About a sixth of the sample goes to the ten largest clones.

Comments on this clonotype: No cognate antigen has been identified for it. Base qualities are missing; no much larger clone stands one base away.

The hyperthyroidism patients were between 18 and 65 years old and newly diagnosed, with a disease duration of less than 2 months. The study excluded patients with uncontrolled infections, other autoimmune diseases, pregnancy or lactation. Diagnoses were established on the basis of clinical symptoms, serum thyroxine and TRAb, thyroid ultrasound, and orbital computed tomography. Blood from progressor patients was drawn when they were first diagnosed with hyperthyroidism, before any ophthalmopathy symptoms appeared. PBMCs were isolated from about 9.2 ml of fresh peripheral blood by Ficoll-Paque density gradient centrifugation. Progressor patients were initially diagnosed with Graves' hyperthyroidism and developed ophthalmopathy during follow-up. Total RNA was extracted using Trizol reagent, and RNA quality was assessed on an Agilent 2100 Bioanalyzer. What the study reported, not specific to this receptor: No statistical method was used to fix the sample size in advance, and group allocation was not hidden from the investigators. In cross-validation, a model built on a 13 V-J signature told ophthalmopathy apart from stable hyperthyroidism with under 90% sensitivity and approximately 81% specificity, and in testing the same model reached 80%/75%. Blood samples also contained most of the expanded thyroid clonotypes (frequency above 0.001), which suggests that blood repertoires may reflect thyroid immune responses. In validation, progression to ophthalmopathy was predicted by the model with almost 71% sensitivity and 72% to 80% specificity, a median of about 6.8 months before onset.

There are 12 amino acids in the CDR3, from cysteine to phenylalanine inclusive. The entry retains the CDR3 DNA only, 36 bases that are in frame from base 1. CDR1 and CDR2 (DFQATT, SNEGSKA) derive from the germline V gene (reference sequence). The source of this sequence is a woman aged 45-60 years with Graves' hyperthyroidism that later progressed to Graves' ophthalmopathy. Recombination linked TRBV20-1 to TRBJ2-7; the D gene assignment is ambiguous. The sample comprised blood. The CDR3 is CRPTMDLYEQYF. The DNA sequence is TGCAGACCGACCATGGACCTCTACGAGCAGTACTTC.